The present entry profiles one T cell receptor (beta chain) with its context. The table came from immunoSEQ multiplex PCR; TCRdb's copy has only in-frame clones and leaves some out. Counted here are around 90,000 clones, approximately 87% occurring once; the ten biggest clones make up less than 2.5%. This record belongs to a study of control samples from healthy donors and cancer patients. Germline loops: CDR1 SGHKS, CDR2 YYEKEE (reference sequence). CDR3 length: 13 amino acids. V was trimmed by 1 base and J by 3 bases, leaving 8 bases between them. This chain links TRBV5-5 with TRBJ2-7, with D unresolved. Specimen: blood. The sequence derives from a woman aged 40 to 50 in good health. The CDR3 DNA reads TGTGCCAGCAGCTTGTCCAGGAACTACGAGCAGTACTTC. It specifies CASSLSRNYEQYF.